The 31 T cell receptor beta chains below were found in one sample sequenced in a study of blood T cell repertoires in COVID-19. Only in-frame clones appear in the TCRdb table, and some are missing; sequencing was by immunoSEQ multiplex PCR. The sample yields around 260,000 clones, 91% seen once. Sequenced material: peripheral blood. Every receptor here comes from a person between 18 and 35 years old with COVID-19, enrolled during active disease.

The gene calls are TRBV5-6 and TRBJ2-4, with no clear D. Germline V CDR1 and CDR2: SGHDT, YYEEEE. The V end lost 3 bases, the J end lost 0 bases, and 7 bases lay between the germline ends. This CDR3 is 14 amino acids long. Here the CDR3 reads CASSYGLAKNIQYF. Here the CDR3 DNA reads TGTGCCAGCAGCTATGGCCTAGCCAAAAACATTCAGTACTTC.

This chain connects TRBV13 to TRBJ2-3; the D gene is possibly TRBD2 (7 bases). CDR3 length: 16 amino acids. Germline lookup yields CDR1 PRHDT and CDR2 FYEKMQ (reference sequence). Between the trimmed V and J ends, which lost 5 bases and 1 base, there was a span of 16 bases. The CDR3 nucleotides are TGTGCCAGCAGCCAAGGGGGGGGAGTAGGCACAGATACGCAGTATTTT. It specifies CASSQGGGVGTDTQYF.

The chain combines TRBV28 with TRBJ2-7; 9 nucleotides align to TRBD1. Looked up from germline, CDR1 is MDHEN and CDR2 is SYDVKM. The CDR3 runs to 14 residues. V trimming: 6 bases; J trimming: 2 bases; junction bases outside the gene matches: 5. The CDR3 nucleotides are TGTGCCAGCAGCCCTAGACAGGGGGCCTACGAGCAGTACTTC. This translates into CASSPRQGAYEQYF.

The chain couples TRBV3-1 (or the pseudogene TRBV3-2) to TRBJ2-2; 11 bases align to TRBD2. The V gene end was trimmed by 3 bases and the J gene end by 3 bases; junction bases not matched to a gene: 15. The CDR3 length is 20 residues. Germline CDR1 and CDR2: LGHDT and YNNKEL (reference sequence). DNA of the CDR3: TGTGCCAGCAGCCATCCACGATCCTGGATACTAGCGGGAGACACCGGGGAGCTGTTTTTT. It yields the protein CASSHPRSWILAGDTGELFF.

CDR3 sequence: CASSLGGEQFF. The CDR3, as DNA: TGTGCCAGCAGCTTGGGGGGTGAGCAGTTCTTC. The chain uses TRBV11-1 and TRBJ2-1; the D gene is possibly TRBD2 (6 bases). The germline CDR1 and CDR2 sequences are SGHAT and FQDESV (reference sequence). V dropped 3 bases and J dropped 9 bases, with 6 bases sitting between them. This CDR3 comprises 11 residues.

This clone was recorded a few times. V and J are TRBV5-1 and TRBJ2-7, with D maybe TRBD2 (6 bases). Germline V lookup: CDR1 SGHRS, CDR2 YFSETQ. V lost 3 bases to trimming and J lost 2 bases, with 12 bases between them. There are 14 residues in the CDR3. The CDR3 loop is CASSWGLSAYEQYF. CDR3 nucleotides: TGCGCCAGCAGCTGGGGACTGTCGGCCTACGAGCAGTACTTC.

The chain recombines TRBV28 with TRBJ2-7; D unresolved. Germline CDR1 MDHEN, CDR2 SYDVKM. The CDR3 spans 15 residues. V lost 7 bases and J lost 0, with 16 bases in between. CDR3 sequence reads: CASTFSTQSSYEQYF. Here the CDR3 DNA reads TGTGCCAGCACTTTTTCTACACAGAGCTCCTACGAGCAGTACTTC.

This clone came up once. The gene calls are TRBV3-1 (or the pseudogene TRBV3-2) and TRBJ2-5, with D possibly being TRBD1 (7 bases). V lost 4 bases and J 13 bases, leaving 19 bases between the germline ends. This CDR3 has 13 residues. Germline CDR1 reads LGHDT; CDR2 reads YNNKEL (reference sequence). This CDR3 reads CASSLGTVGGAYF. The CDR3 nucleotides read TGTGCCAGCAGCCTCGGGACAGTCGGAGGGGCGTACTTC.

This sequence joins TRBV18 and TRBJ2-1, with D tentatively TRBD1 (6 bases). The CDR3 is 15 amino acids. V was clipped by 3 bases and J by 2 bases, with 11 bases between them. Germline CDR1 reads KGHSH; CDR2 reads LQKENI. The CDR3 sequence is CASSPLTGTYNEQFF. The CDR3 region has the DNA TGTGCCAGCTCACCCTTGACAGGAACCTACAATGAGCAGTTCTTC.

The chain carries TRBV19 and TRBJ2-1; 11 nucleotides align to TRBD1. Germline CDR1 reads LNHDA; CDR2 reads SQIVND (reference sequence). V lost 8 bases and J lost 8; bases outside the gene matches: 5. This CDR3 has 13 amino acids. In nucleotides, the CDR3 is TGTGCCAGTGGGGACAGGGGGGGGTATGAGCAGTTCTTC. It codes for CASGDRGGYEQFF.

The chain carries TRBV9 and TRBJ2-2, with D possibly being TRBD1 (5 bases). V lost 2 bases, J lost 7 bases, and 6 bases lay in between. CDR3 length equals 12 residues. Germline-derived CDR1 and CDR2 are SGDLS and YYNGEE. Written as DNA, the CDR3 is TGTGCCAGCAGCGTTCAGGGCGGGGAGCTGTTTTTT. This gives the protein CASSVQGGELFF. Supplemented by reference TRBV9 and TRBJ2-2, the full variable domain reads DSGVTQTPKHLITATGQRVTLRCSPRSGDLSVYWYQQSLDQGLQFLIQYYNGEERAKGNILERFSAQQFPDLHSELNLSSLELGDSALYFCASSVQGGELFFGEGSRLTVL.

The chain links TRBV4-2 to TRBJ2-2; TRBD1 is a possible D gene (5 bases). V lost 0 bases to trimming and J lost 1 base, with 6 bases between them. This CDR3 region has 15 residues. CDR1 LGHNA and CDR2 YNFKEQ come from the germline V gene. CDR3 sequence reads: CASSQEDRNTGELFF. CDR3 DNA sequence: TGTGCCAGCAGCCAAGAAGACAGGAACACCGGGGAGCTGTTTTTT.

The chain has TRBV4-1 and TRBJ2-5, with 12 bases matching TRBD2. V shed 2 bases and J 6 bases; nucleotides not matched to a gene: 4. Germline V CDR1 and CDR2: MGHRA, YSYEKL. CDR3 length equals 15 residues. The CDR3 sequence: CASSQPTSGRKTQYF. DNA for the CDR3: TGCGCCAGCAGCCAACCGACTAGCGGGAGAAAGACCCAGTACTTC.

The genes are TRBV11-2 and TRBJ2-3; tentatively, D is TRBD1 (6 bases). Trimming took off 5 bases at V and 1 base at J, with 19 bases between the two ends. Looked up from germline, CDR1 is SGHAT and CDR2 is FQNNGV. This CDR3 has 17 residues. CDR3 sequence (DNA): TGTGCCAGCAGCCGAACTCTACAGGGAATTGGCACAGATACGCAGTATTTT. Residues: CASSRTLQGIGTDTQYF.

The chain uses TRBV5-1 and TRBJ2-1, with a possible D match to TRBD1 (6 bases). Between the trimmed V and J ends, which lost 5 bases and 1 base, there was a span of 7 bases. The CDR3 is made up of 13 amino acids. Looked up from germline, CDR1 is SGHRS and CDR2 is YFSETQ. CDR3: CASRDSSYNEQFF. The CDR3 DNA reads TGCGCCAGCAGGGACAGTTCCTACAATGAGCAGTTCTTC.

The chain joins TRBV27 to TRBJ2-7; D perhaps matches TRBD2 (6 bases). Per germline, CDR1 MNHEY and CDR2 SMNVEV (reference sequence). Between the trimmed V and J ends, which lost 3 bases and 4 bases, there was a span of 13 bases. CDR3 length: 14 amino acids. CDR3 in DNA: TGTGCCAGCAGTTTTGGAGGGAATCTATACGAGCAGTACTTC. It specifies CASSFGGNLYEQYF.

The rearrangement joins TRBV7-9 to TRBJ2-1; 10 bases map to TRBD2. This CDR3 is built from 16 residues. The germline CDR1 and CDR2 sequences are SEHNR and FQNEAQ (reference sequence). V lost 0 bases to trimming and J lost 2 bases; unmatched junction nucleotides: 1. The DNA of the CDR3 is TGTGCCAGCAGCTTAGCTACTAGCGGGGCCTACAATGAGCAGTTCTTC. The encoded protein is CASSLATSGAYNEQFF. Full variable domain (rest looked up from reference TRBV7-9 and TRBJ2-1): DTGVSQNPRHKITKRGQNVTFRCDPISEHNRLYWYRQTLGQGPEFLTYFQNEAQLEKSRLLSDRFSAERPKGSFSTLEIQRTEQGDSAMYLCASSLATSGAYNEQFFGPGTRLTVL.

This sequence joins TRBV28 and TRBJ1-2, with D possibly matching TRBD1 (6 bases). Deletions cut 2 bases from V and 4 bases from J, with 11 bases between. The germline gives CDR1 MDHEN, CDR2 SYDVKM. The length of the CDR3 is 14 residues. This CDR3 reads CASSLTGNVYGYTF. DNA for the CDR3: TGTGCCAGCAGTTTAACAGGGAATGTCTATGGCTACACCTTC.

J is TRBJ2-2 and V is TRBV19; D not certain. Per the germline V gene, CDR1 is LNHDA and CDR2 is SQIVND (reference sequence). Trimming removed 7 bases at V and 3 bases at J, with 9 bases between. The CDR3 is 13 amino acids. CDR3 nucleotides: TGTGCCAGTAAGAAGCGAGACACCGGGGAGCTGTTTTTT. This encodes CASKKRDTGELFF.

The chain carries TRBV10-1 and TRBJ1-1, with 8 bases that match TRBD1. CDR3 length: 16 residues. V lost 5 bases and J lost 0; bases outside the gene matches: 8. Germline V gives CDR1 WNHNN, CDR2 SYGVQD (reference sequence). CDR3 nucleotide sequence: TGCGCCAGCAGTACCCGGGACAGGAGGATGAACACTGAAGCTTTCTTT. This gives the protein CASSTRDRRMNTEAFF.

The rearrangement links TRBV27 to TRBJ2-3; 8 bases align to TRBD1. With V trimmed by 4 bases and J by 2 bases, 2 bases remained unmatched. Germline CDR1 is MNHEY and CDR2 is SMNVEV (reference sequence). The CDR3 is 14 amino acids. The CDR3 nucleotides read TGTGCCAGCAGTTGGGACAGGTACACAGATACGCAGTATTTT. Its protein product is CASSWDRYTDTQYF.

A single count supports this clone. The chain's CDR3 is CASSPGHSSLNEQFF. The CDR3, as DNA: TGTGCCAGCAGCCCGGGACATTCATCCCTCAATGAGCAGTTCTTC. The gene calls are TRBV7-9 and TRBJ2-1; D might be TRBD1 (6 bases). CDR3 size: 15 residues. Germline CDR1 is SEHNR and CDR2 is FQNEAQ (reference sequence). V lost 5 bases to trimming and J lost 6 bases, with 17 bases between them.

The chain links TRBV9 to TRBJ2-7, with TRBD2 identical over 7 bases. The CDR3 contains 15 residues. Germline trimming cut 0 bases from V and 5 bases from J; bases unmatched to any gene: 8. Germline V lookup: CDR1 SGDLS, CDR2 YYNGEE. The CDR3, as DNA: TGTGCCAGCAGCGTAGTTTCAGCGGGAATCCACGAGCAGTACTTC. Amino acid sequence: CASSVVSAGIHEQYF.

This chain links TRBV19 with TRBJ1-6; D remains unclear. V was clipped by 6 bases and J by 0 bases, with 9 bases between them. The germline V gene has CDR1 LNHDA and CDR2 SQIVND (reference sequence). The CDR3 has 15 amino acids. DNA for the CDR3: TGTGCCAGTAGACCATCCAGCTCCTATAATTCACCCCTCCACTTT. Translating it yields CASRPSSSYNSPLHF.

Regarding this clone: This sample includes further DNA sequences coding for the same CDR3. The chain joins TRBV27 to TRBJ1-1; no reliable D call. There are 13 residues in the CDR3. With 2 bases removed from V and 1 base from J, the gap between germline ends came to 5 bases. CDR1 and CDR2 from the germline V gene are MNHEY and SMNVEV (reference sequence). CDR3 in DNA: TGTGCCAGCAGTTTAGGGAGGAACACTGAAGCTTTCTTT. Translating it yields CASSLGRNTEAFF.

This clone turned up a few times. Here the CDR3 DNA reads TGTGCCAGCAGTGATGCGGGACTAGCCAGGACCCAGTACTTC. Protein: CASSDAGLARTQYF. The chain has TRBV2 and TRBJ2-5; 9 positions match TRBD2. The CDR3 is made up of 14 amino acids. Trimming removed 3 bases from V and 7 bases from J; junction bases left unmatched: 6. In germline, CDR1 is SNHLY, CDR2 FYNNEI.

Turning to this clone: Other nucleotide sequences in the sample specify the same CDR3. The rearrangement uses TRBV19 and TRBJ2-2; 7 bases agree with TRBD2. Germline V gene data show CDR1 as LNHDA and CDR2 as SQIVND (reference sequence). The CDR3 contains 14 residues. J lost 1 base, V lost 4 bases, and 0 bases had no gene match. The CDR3 sequence is CASSSGRNTGELFF. For the CDR3, the DNA is TGTGCCAGTAGTAGCGGGAGGAACACCGGGGAGCTGTTTTTT. The entire variable domain, with the rest obtained from reference TRBV19 and TRBJ2-2, is as follows: DGGITQSPKYLFRKEGQNVTLSCEQNLNHDAMYWYRQDPGQGLRLIYYSQIVNDFQKGDIAEGYSVSREKKESFPLTVTSAQKNPTAFYLCASSSGRNTGELFFGEGSRLTVL.

The CDR3 here is CSVEEEDGTTSNEQFF. Written as DNA, the CDR3 is TGCAGCGTTGAAGAAGAAGACGGGACTACAAGCAATGAGCAGTTCTTC. The rearrangement uses TRBV29-1 and TRBJ2-1; TRBD2 aligns across 7 bases. Trimming took 0 bases from V and 6 from J; bases not matched to a gene: 11. CDR1 and CDR2 from the germline V gene are SQVTM and ANQGSEA. This CDR3 has 16 amino acids.

The chain has TRBV9 and TRBJ2-7; TRBD2 agrees at 8 bases. Losses at the gene ends were 0 bases for V and 0 bases for J; bases not matched to a gene: 5. This CDR3 is 16 amino acids long. CDR1 and CDR2 (germline): SGDLS, YYNGEE. CDR3: CASSVGAGGTSYEQYF. The CDR3 bases are TGTGCCAGCAGCGTAGGGGCGGGGGGCACCTCCTACGAGCAGTACTTC.

The rearrangement links TRBV13 to TRBJ1-2, with 9 bases lining up with TRBD1. The junction had 19 bases not matched to a gene; V was cut back by 1 base and J by 13 bases. This CDR3 is 17 amino acids long. Germline-derived CDR1 and CDR2 are PRHDT and FYEKMQ (reference sequence). CDR3 DNA sequence: TGTGCCAGCAGCTTAGTTCGGCATGAGGGACAGGGTACCCACCTCACCTTC. Its protein is CASSLVRHEGQGTHLTF.

The chain links TRBV19 to TRBJ1-1; possible D gene TRBD1, 6 bases. Trimming stripped 9 bases from V and 7 bases from J, with 12 bases between. Germline CDR1 reads LNHDA; CDR2 reads SQIVND (reference sequence). The CDR3 runs 11 residues. The CDR3 DNA reads as TGTGCCAGCAGAAGGGACATTGAAGCTTTCTTT. Translation: CASRRDIEAFF.